This is a list of T cell receptor beta chains from one sample in a study of PD-L1 blockade in urothelial cancer. The protocol was immunoSEQ multiplex PCR, while the TCRdb copy is restricted to in-frame clones and leaves out a portion. This sample yields about 50,000 clones, of which around 80% are seen a single time; approximately 2.9% belongs to the top ten. The source was PBMCs, collected around atezolizumab (anti-PD-L1) treatment. Source of these receptors: a man aged 65 to 85 with urothelial cancer. CDR3s include the opening cysteine and the closing phenylalanine or tryptophan. A D gene is named only where the DNA matches it firmly. Some rows mark clone size as missing; the rest say once, few, many or name a class of expanded clone.

abundance	v_gene	d_gene	j_gene	CDR3nt	CDR3aa
NA	TRBV4-2	TRBD1	TRBJ1-2	TGTGCCAGCAGCCAAGCTGGACAGGTCAACTATGGCTACACCTTC	CASSQAGQVNYGYTF
NA	TRBV11-1	NA	TRBJ2-7	TGTGCCAGCAGCTTAGAGCTGAGCTCCTACGAGCAGTACTTC	CASSLELSSYEQYF
NA	TRBV7-8	NA	TRBJ2-2	TGTGCCAGCAGCCCCGTGGGAGTAGGGGAGCTGTTTTTT	CASSPVGVGELFF
NA	TRBV7-3	NA	TRBJ1-1	TGTGCCAGCAGGCAGGACAGGAACACTGAAGCTTTCTTT	CASRQDRNTEAFF
NA	TRBV11-2	NA	TRBJ1-1	TGTGCCAGCAGCCTCCCTGGGGGGGGGCTGGGGATGAACACTGAAGCTTTCTTT	CASSLPGGGLGMNTEAFF
many	TRBV5-5	TRBD1	TRBJ2-7	TGTGCCAGCAGCTTCCCGGAGACAGGGGTGCAGTACTTC	CASSFPETGVQYF
NA	TRBV29-1	TRBD1	TRBJ1-2	TGCAGCGTGCCGGGACAGGGATCCTATGGCTACACCTTC	CSVPGQGSYGYTF
NA	TRBV5-4	NA	TRBJ1-1	TGTGCCAGCAGCCTGAAACGGGGAGGTTCGGTGGACACTGAAGCTTTCTTT	CASSLKRGGSVDTEAFF
NA	TRBV28	TRBD1	TRBJ2-7	TGTGCCAGCAGTCGTGACAGGGGGCCGTACTTC	CASSRDRGPYF
NA	TRBV5-1	TRBD2	TRBJ2-2	TGCGCCAGCAGTTGGACTAGCGGTGTCGACACCGGGGAGCTGTTTTTT	CASSWTSGVDTGELFF
NA	TRBV6-1	NA	TRBJ2-2	TGTGCCACGGGACAAGGAAGAACCGGGGAGCTGTTTTTT	CATGQGRTGELFF
NA	TRBV29-1	TRBD1	TRBJ2-3	TGCAGCGTTGAAGACCCTTGGACAGGGGCGACAGATACGCAGTATTTT	CSVEDPWTGATDTQYF
NA	TRBV2	NA	TRBJ2-5	TGTGCCAGCAGTGAACGGGGTATAGAGACCCAGTACTTC	CASSERGIETQYF
NA	TRBV5-8	NA	TRBJ1-2	TGTGCCAGCAGCTTGGCCCGTCAGGGTGGCTACACCTTC	CASSLARQGGYTF
NA	TRBV5-1	NA	TRBJ2-5	TGCGCCAGCAGCTTGAGCAAAGAGACCCAGTACTTC	CASSLSKETQYF
NA	TRBV7-2	NA	TRBJ1-1	TGTGCCAGCATATTTAAGGGGGACACTGAAGCTTTCTTT	CASIFKGDTEAFF
NA	TRBV7-9	TRBD2	TRBJ2-1	TGTGCCAGCAGCAACTGGGGACTAGCTGGCAATGAGCAGTTCTTC	CASSNWGLAGNEQFF
NA	TRBV9	NA	TRBJ2-7	TGTGCCAGCAGCGGGTCATGGGGCAGCTACGAGCAGTACTTC	CASSGSWGSYEQYF
NA	TRBV29-1	NA	TRBJ2-3	TGCAGCGTTGGAGGAGGACCCGTGGGGGATACGCAGTATTTT	CSVGGGPVGDTQYF
NA	TRBV18	NA	TRBJ1-1	TGTGCCAGCTCACCAATGTTCTCTGACAGGGAAGCTTTCTTT	CASSPMFSDREAFF
NA	TRBV6-5	NA	TRBJ2-7	TGTGCCAGCAGACAGGGCACCTACGAGCAGTACTTC	CASRQGTYEQYF